These 28 T cell receptor beta chains share one sample of origin, sequenced in a study of control samples from healthy donors and cancer patients. The data were produced by immunoSEQ multiplex PCR, yet TCRdb's version contains in-frame clones alone and is incomplete. The sample contains approximately 110,000 clones, approximately 89% of which appear only once. Sequenced: blood. Every receptor here comes from a woman aged 18 to 35 in good health.

The chain employs TRBV7-2 and TRBJ1-1; 7 bases are a match to TRBD1. Unmatched junction bases numbered 6, after V lost 5 bases and J lost 3 bases. The CDR3 runs 14 residues. Germline CDR1 is SGHTA and CDR2 is FQGNSA. The CDR3 DNA follows: TGTGCCAGCAGCCCCCAGGGGGGGGACACTGAAGCTTTCTTT. Translating gives CASSPQGGDTEAFF.

The chain has TRBV29-1 and TRBJ1-5, with TRBD1 matching over 7 bases. This CDR3 contains 13 residues. The junction had 3 bases not matched to a gene; V was cut back by 4 bases and J by 3 bases. The germline gives CDR1 SQVTM, CDR2 ANQGSEA. DNA for the CDR3: TGCAGCGTTGTAGGGGGCACCAATCAGCCCCAGCATTTT. As protein: CSVVGGTNQPQHF.

The J gene is TRBJ2-7, the V gene TRBV5-6; D is uncertain. Per the germline V gene, CDR1 is SGHDT and CDR2 is YYEEEE. This CDR3 has 14 residues. V was shortened by 6 bases and J by 1 base, with 14 bases between the two germline ends. Here the CDR3 reads CASTVLGNSYEQYF. For the CDR3, the DNA is TGTGCCAGCACCGTTCTCGGTAATTCCTACGAGCAGTACTTC. The full variable domain, its missing parts supplied by reference TRBV5-6 and TRBJ2-7, is DAGVTQSPTHLIKTRGQQVTLRCSPKSGHDTVSWYQQALGQGPQFIFQYYEEEERQRGNFPDRFSGHQFPNYSSELNVNALLLGDSALYLCASTVLGNSYEQYFGPGTRLTVT.

The chain carries TRBV27 and TRBJ2-5; TRBD2 matches 9 bases. The CDR3 is made up of 15 amino acids. Per the germline V gene, CDR1 is MNHEY and CDR2 is SMNVEV (reference sequence). V was pared by 6 bases and J by 2 bases, with 7 bases of the junction left unmatched. The CDR3 here is CASRLAGLGQETQYF. CDR3 nucleotides: TGTGCCAGCAGGCTAGCGGGGCTGGGTCAAGAGACCCAGTACTTC.

The rearrangement links TRBV15 to TRBJ2-1; maybe TRBD2 (5 bases). Germline V gene lookup returns CDR1 LNHNV and CDR2 YYDKDF (reference sequence). V lost 3 bases, J lost 3 bases, and 6 bases lay in between. This CDR3 is 13 amino acids long. The CDR3 coding sequence is TGTGCCACCAGCAGTCGGGACTACAATGAGCAGTTCTTC. Its protein product is CATSSRDYNEQFF.

The count of this clone is one. The rearrangement uses TRBV13 and TRBJ2-7; 7 positions agree with TRBD2. The CDR3 runs to 14 residues. Germline V gene sequence: CDR1 PRHDT, CDR2 FYEKMQ (reference sequence). V shed 4 bases, J shed 0 bases, and the junction held 3 bases outside the gene matches. CDR3 nucleotides: TGTGCCAGCAGCTCTAAGCGGGACTCCTACGAGCAGTACTTC. Amino acids: CASSSKRDSYEQYF.

In its sample, this clone was seen once. This chain uses TRBV28 with TRBJ1-5; possibly TRBD1 for D (6 bases). This CDR3 spans 16 amino acids. The V gene's germline CDR1 is MDHEN and CDR2 SYDVKM. V dropped 5 bases and J dropped 4 bases, with 18 bases sitting between them. CDR3 DNA: TGTGCCAGCAGTACCCGGGTTACAGGGCCGAATCAGCCCCAGCATTTT. This sequence encodes CASSTRVTGPNQPQHF. Complete variable domain (other parts from reference TRBV28 and TRBJ1-5): DVKVTQSSRYLVKRTGEKVFLECVQDMDHENMFWYRQDPGLGLRLIYFSYDVKMKEKGDIPEGYSVSREKKERFSLILESASTNQTSMYLCASSTRVTGPNQPQHFGDGTRLSIL.

The chain has TRBV2 and TRBJ2-5, with TRBD2 as a possible D gene (6 bases). Per the germline V gene, CDR1 is SNHLY and CDR2 is FYNNEI. V was trimmed by 8 bases and J by 10 bases, leaving 20 bases between them. The CDR3 has 13 amino acids. CDR3 sequence reads: CASVVGLAGDQYF. The CDR3, as DNA: TGTGCCAGCGTTGTGGGACTGGCCGGTGACCAGTACTTC.

This chain links TRBV9 with TRBJ2-7, with 9 nucleotides matching TRBD1. The CDR3 runs to 15 residues. CDR1 SGDLS and CDR2 YYNGEE come from the germline V gene. V was pared by 4 bases and J by 1 base, with 6 bases of the junction left unmatched. The CDR3 loop reads CASSPGQGRSYEQYF. CDR3 coding DNA: TGTGCCAGCAGCCCTGGACAGGGGAGGTCCTACGAGCAGTACTTC.

The chain joins TRBV24-1 to TRBJ2-5, with D perhaps TRBD1 (6 bases). Germline V gene sequence: CDR1 KGHDR, CDR2 SFDVKD. CDR3 length: 16 residues. V was clipped by 2 bases and J by 3 bases, with 15 bases between them. The chain's CDR3 is CATSDSQGGKEETQYF. Here the CDR3 DNA reads TGTGCCACCAGTGATTCACAGGGTGGGAAAGAAGAGACCCAGTACTTC.

The chain carries TRBV4-2 and TRBJ2-1; TRBD2 matches at 7 bases. The V and J ends lost 0 bases and 3 bases, in that order; junction bases with no gene match: 5. The CDR3 is 16 amino acids. Germline V gene data show CDR1 as LGHNA and CDR2 as YNFKEQ. CDR3 in DNA: TGTGCCAGCAGCCAAGAACCGGGGGGAGGCTACAATGAGCAGTTCTTC. Translation: CASSQEPGGGYNEQFF.

The chain joins TRBV3-1 (or the pseudogene TRBV3-2) to TRBJ1-3; D is undetermined. With 0 bases removed from V and 0 bases from J, the gap between germline ends came to 12 bases. The CDR3 consists of 17 residues. Germline CDR1 reads LGHDT; CDR2 reads YNNKEL (reference sequence). Here the CDR3 reads CASSQDGWASSGNTIYF. The CDR3 bases are TGTGCCAGCAGCCAAGATGGCTGGGCGAGCTCTGGAAACACCATATATTTT.

The chain employs TRBV29-1 and TRBJ2-5, with 11 bases fitting TRBD2. Losses at the gene ends were 7 bases for V and 5 bases for J; bases not matched to a gene: 9. The CDR3 loop spans 14 amino acids. Germline V gene lookup returns CDR1 SQVTM and CDR2 ANQGSEA. The chain's CDR3 is CSGGTSGSRETQYF. The CDR3 DNA follows: TGCAGCGGGGGGACTAGCGGATCTCGGGAGACCCAGTACTTC.

V gene TRBV7-2 combines with J gene TRBJ2-3; TRBD2 agrees at 8 bases. From germline, CDR1 is SGHTA and CDR2 FQGNSA. Unmatched junction bases numbered 4, after V lost 5 bases and J lost 6 bases. The length of the CDR3 is 13 residues. In DNA, the CDR3 is TGTGCCAGCAGCCTCCGGGGGGGGGATACGCAGTATTTT. This translates into CASSLRGGDTQYF.

This chain uses TRBV24-1 with TRBJ2-1; D is possibly TRBD2 (5 bases). Germline CDR1 reads KGHDR; CDR2 reads SFDVKD. There are 14 residues in the CDR3. V was trimmed by 4 bases and J by 2 bases, leaving 8 bases between them. The CDR3 spells CATSERRTYNEQFF. The CDR3, as DNA: TGTGCCACCAGTGAACGGAGGACCTACAATGAGCAGTTCTTC.

The chain uses TRBV5-4 and TRBJ2-1, with 11 bases lining up with TRBD2. Trimming cost V 4 bases and J 4 bases; bases outside gene matches: 7. Germline V lookup: CDR1 SGHNT, CDR2 YYREEE (reference sequence). The CDR3 contains 16 residues. This chain's CDR3 is CASSTGLAEEYNEQFF. CDR3 in DNA: TGTGCCAGCAGCACGGGACTAGCGGAGGAATACAATGAGCAGTTCTTC.

The chain joins TRBV10-3 to TRBJ2-3, with no clear D. Trimming pared 10 bases from V and 0 bases from J, leaving 11 bases between. CDR3 length: 13 amino acids. The germline V gene encodes CDR1 ENHRY and CDR2 SYGVKD. CDR3 residues: CATKGRSTDTQYF. The CDR3 DNA reads as TGTGCCACCAAAGGAAGAAGCACAGATACGCAGTATTTT.

The V gene is TRBV29-1, the J gene TRBJ2-3, with a possible D match to TRBD1 (6 bases). V lost 7 bases and J lost 2, with 25 bases in between. Germline V CDR1 and CDR2: SQVTM, ANQGSEA. This CDR3 spans 17 amino acids. The CDR3 reads CSASPGAQTKITDTQYF. DNA of the CDR3: TGCAGCGCCTCACCAGGGGCCCAGACTAAAATCACAGATACGCAGTATTTT.

V usage is TRBV30 and J usage is TRBJ1-4; D perhaps matches TRBD1 (6 bases). The CDR3 is 15 residues long. The V end was cut by 3 bases, the J end by 7 bases, with 18 bases between. Per the germline V gene, CDR1 is GTSNPN and CDR2 is SVGIG (reference sequence). The CDR3 DNA reads as TGTGCCTGGAGCCTCGGCGGGGCAGGGGCTGAAAAACTGTTTTTT. Protein product: CAWSLGGAGAEKLFF.

This chain connects TRBV27 to TRBJ2-3; D may be TRBD1 (6 bases). With 6 bases removed from V and 6 bases from J, the gap between germline ends came to 19 bases. This CDR3 region has 15 residues. The V gene's germline CDR1 is MNHEY and CDR2 SMNVEV (reference sequence). The chain's CDR3 is CASRNSRGGWDTQYF. The CDR3, as DNA: TGTGCCAGCAGGAATTCCAGGGGCGGCTGGGATACGCAGTATTTT.

This clone was counted many times. The V call is TRBV6-6, the J call TRBJ2-5, with D perhaps being TRBD1 or TRBD2 (5 bases each). Germline-derived CDR1 and CDR2 are MNHNY and SVGAGI (reference sequence). The CDR3 is 18 residues long. V was shortened by 5 bases and J by 4 bases, with 26 bases between the two germline ends. As DNA, the CDR3 is TGTGCCAGCAGTCATGTTTTTGAGACAGCCCCGGGGCGAGAGACCCAGTACTTC. This translates into CASSHVFETAPGRETQYF.

V and J are TRBV27 and TRBJ2-3; TRBD2 agrees at 10 bases. This CDR3 region has 15 residues. V lost 6 bases, J lost 5 bases, and 8 bases stayed unmatched. CDR1 is MNHEY and CDR2 is SMNVEV in the germline V gene (reference sequence). CDR3 nucleotides: TGTGCCAGCAGCCTAGGGGGACTAGCGAGAGATACGCAGTATTTT. Translation gives CASSLGGLARDTQYF.

A remark on this clone: Other DNA sequences in the sample encode the same CDR3. This sequence joins TRBV28 and TRBJ1-2, with D possibly matching TRBD1 (5 bases). V lost 5 bases to trimming and J lost 3 bases, with 10 bases between them. The CDR3 spans 13 residues. CDR1 and CDR2 (germline): MDHEN, SYDVKM. The CDR3 DNA reads as TGTGCCAGCAGTAACAGAGGGGACTATGGCTACACCTTC. The encoded protein is CASSNRGDYGYTF.

The chain uses TRBV6-2 or TRBV6-3 and TRBJ1-5; weak D call: TRBD1 (5 bases). V was trimmed by 1 base and J by 4 bases, leaving 14 bases between them. The germline V gene encodes CDR1 MNHEY and CDR2 SVGEGT. The CDR3 length is 16 residues. CDR3 region: CASSYWSRGANQPQHF. Here the CDR3 DNA reads TGTGCCAGCAGTTACTGGAGTAGAGGGGCGAATCAGCCCCAGCATTTT.

The rearrangement uses TRBV10-3 and TRBJ2-7; D is perhaps TRBD1 (6 bases). With 6 bases removed from V and 1 base from J, the gap between germline ends came to 16 bases. The germline CDR1 and CDR2 sequences are ENHRY and SYGVKD. The CDR3 covers 15 residues. In nucleotides, the CDR3 is TGTGCCATCAGCCCAAACCGGGACAAATCCTACGAGCAGTACTTC. Translating gives CAISPNRDKSYEQYF.

The chain couples TRBV9 to TRBJ2-3; 7 nucleotides align to TRBD2. The germline CDR1 and CDR2 sequences are SGDLS and YYNGEE. V lost 2 bases and J lost 5; bases outside the gene matches: 8. This CDR3 is built from 15 residues. This CDR3 reads CASSVGLGFGDTQYF. The CDR3 DNA is TGTGCCAGCAGCGTCGGACTAGGTTTTGGAGATACGCAGTATTTT.

The V call is TRBV24-1, the J call TRBJ2-1; D perhaps matches TRBD2 (5 bases). V gave up 4 bases and J gave up 3 bases, with 9 bases separating them. The CDR3 length is 14 residues. In germline, CDR1 is KGHDR, CDR2 SFDVKD. CDR3 residues: CATSDSRDYNEQFF. The CDR3 DNA is TGTGCCACCAGTGACTCCCGGGACTACAATGAGCAGTTCTTC.

This chain connects TRBV7-2 to TRBJ2-7; D may correspond to TRBD1 or TRBD2 (5 bases each). From germline, CDR1 is SGHTA and CDR2 FQGNSA. The CDR3 totals 13 residues. V was pared by 4 bases and J by 3 bases, with 10 bases between. The CDR3 DNA reads as TGTGCCAGCAGCTCGGGGCCTTTCTACGAGCAGTACTTC. It yields the protein CASSSGPFYEQYF.